This T cell receptor (beta chain) was obtained from a study of T cell repertoires in cytomegalovirus infection. The length of the CDR3 is 16 residues. V dropped 6 bases and J dropped 4; count of bases not matched to a gene: 13. Germline V lookup: CDR1 DFQATT, CDR2 SNEGSKA (reference sequence). MiXCR, applied by TCRdb to the reads, yields one record per CDR3 protein. The sample has hundreds of thousands of distinct CDR3 sequences, roughly a tenth seen once. The table lists this clonotype with many counts. The sequenced material came from PBMCs. This chain connects TRBV20-1 to TRBJ2-3; 10 nucleotides agree with TRBD2. The clonotype originates from a human donor in good health (CMV status not recorded). Some clones in this sample may be carry-over from other donors' samples. The CDR3: CSAPSASGGAPDTQYF. The CDR3 DNA reads as TGCAGTGCCCCCTCCGCGAGCGGGGGGGCCCCAGATACGCAGTATTTT.